This TCR beta chain was identified during a study of radiotherapy plus CTLA-4 blockade in lung cancer. As for the study in general: Objective responses were recorded in 15% to 20% of patients, with disease control recorded in approximately 34%. Findings and caveats of the study: Response, reportedly, was best predicted by interferon-beta along with early blood T cell clone dynamics.

Clones were read by immunoSEQ multiplex PCR, and TCRdb kept only the in-frame ones, dropping some. In the table there are some 60,000 clones, 60% to 80% of which are singletons. On this clone itself: The antigen is undetermined.

With ipilimumab providing CTLA-4 blockade, focal radiation was administered to patients who had chemo-refractory metastatic non-small-cell lung cancer. The germline CDR1 and CDR2 sequences are SGHNT and YYREEE (reference sequence). CDR3 length equals 14 residues. Trimming took off 0 bases at V and 4 bases at J, with 10 bases between the two ends. Sample: peripheral blood, taken from a patient treated with radiotherapy plus ipilimumab. The sequence was obtained from a human donor with non-small cell lung cancer who had a complete response to radiotherapy plus ipilimumab. The chain has TRBV5-4 and TRBJ1-1; D call uncertain. The DNA of the CDR3 is TGTGCCAGCAGCTTGGATCTCTTGAGCACTGAAGCTTTCTTT. Its translation: CASSLDLLSTEAFF.